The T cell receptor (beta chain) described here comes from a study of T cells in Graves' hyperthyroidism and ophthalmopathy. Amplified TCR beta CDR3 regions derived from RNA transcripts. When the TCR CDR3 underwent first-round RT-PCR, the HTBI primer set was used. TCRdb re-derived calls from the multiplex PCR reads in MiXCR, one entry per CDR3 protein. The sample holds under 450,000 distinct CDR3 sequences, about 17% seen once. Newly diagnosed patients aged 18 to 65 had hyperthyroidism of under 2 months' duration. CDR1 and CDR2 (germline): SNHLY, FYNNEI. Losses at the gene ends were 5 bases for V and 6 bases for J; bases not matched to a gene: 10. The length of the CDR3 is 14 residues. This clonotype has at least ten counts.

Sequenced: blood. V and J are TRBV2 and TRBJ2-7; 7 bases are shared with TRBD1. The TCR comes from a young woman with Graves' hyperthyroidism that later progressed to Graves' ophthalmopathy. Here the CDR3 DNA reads TGTGCCAGCAGTCTAGGGGGCACTGGATTCGAGCAGTACTTC. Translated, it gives CASSLGGTGFEQYF.